A single sample gave rise to the 20 T cell receptor beta chains below, sequenced in a study of cytomegalovirus exposure and HLA in healthy donors. It was with 60 Vbeta and 13 Jbeta primers that the PCR ran. Sequenced by immunoSEQ multiplex PCR; TCRdb stores in-frame clones only, minus some. The sample consists of nearly 200,000 clones, 82% of them appearing once. Sequenced sample: PBMCs. The receptors stem from a boy younger than 10 in good health and CMV-seronegative.

J is TRBJ1-1 and V is TRBV23-1; 7 nucleotides match TRBD1. TRBV23-1 is an ORF, with its function uncertain. The CDR3 is 16 amino acids. V lost 0 bases to trimming and J lost 1 base; unmatched junction nucleotides: 5. The CDR3 protein is CASSQSATGRNTEAFF. CDR3 coding DNA: TGCGCCAGCAGTCAATCAGCGACAGGGAGGAACACTGAAGCTTTCTTT.

The chain uses TRBV7-9 and TRBJ2-3, with D possibly matching TRBD2 (7 bases). Germline V gene data show CDR1 as SEHNR and CDR2 as FQNEAQ (reference sequence). Trimming shortened V by 7 bases and J by 2 bases, and 22 bases separated the two germline ends. The CDR3 extends over 17 amino acids. The CDR3 nucleotides read TGTGCCAGCAAAAACATTGAGGGGGGGAAGTACACAGATACGCAGTATTTT. Translation: CASKNIEGGKYTDTQYF.

This clone occurred once. The CDR3: CASSLRGGGGSETQYF. The CDR3 nucleotides are TGTGCCAGCAGCTTAAGGGGCGGGGGAGGGAGCGAGACCCAGTACTTC. The J gene is TRBJ2-5, the V gene TRBV7-3, with 7 bases matching TRBD2. The CDR3 contains 16 residues. CDR1 and CDR2 from the germline V gene are SGHTA and FQGTGA. V lost 1 base, J lost 5 bases, and 10 bases stayed unmatched. The full variable domain, rest sourced from reference TRBV7-3 and TRBJ2-5, is GAGVSQTPSNKVTEKGKYVELRCDPISGHTALYWYRQSLGQGPEFLIYFQGTGAADDSGLPNDRFFAVRPEGSVSTLKIQRTERGDSAVYLCASSLRGGGGSETQYFGPGTRLLVL.

This clone was observed a single time. This chain connects TRBV6-6 to TRBJ2-3; TRBD2 might be the D (7 bases). The CDR3 spans 15 residues. V was clipped by 3 bases and J by 8 bases, with 18 bases between them. Germline V gene data show CDR1 as MNHNY and CDR2 as SVGAGI (reference sequence). CDR3 sequence: CASSYRPGGGGTQYF. For the CDR3, the DNA is TGTGCCAGCAGTTATAGACCGGGGGGAGGGGGTACGCAGTATTTT.

The chain couples TRBV6-5 to TRBJ1-1; D remains ambiguous. V lost 4 bases to trimming and J lost 1 base, with 13 bases between them. This CDR3 comprises 15 residues. Germline CDR1 reads MNHEY; CDR2 reads SVGAGI. The CDR3 DNA sequence: TGTGCCAGCAGTTCGCGATCAGAGGGGAACACTGAAGCTTTCTTT. Protein: CASSSRSEGNTEAFF.

This clone has just one count. This chain links TRBV30 with TRBJ2-3; D might be TRBD2 (7 bases). The CDR3 is 14 amino acids. V lost 2 bases, J lost 4 bases, and 13 bases lay in between. Per germline, CDR1 GTSNPN and CDR2 SVGIG (reference sequence). The CDR3 region has the DNA TGTGCCTGGAGTCTTGGGGGGGCGGCAGATACGCAGTATTTT. This translates into CAWSLGGAADTQYF.

The chain recombines TRBV27 with TRBJ2-1, with D possibly TRBD1 on 6 matching bases. The CDR3 consists of 15 residues. The V end was cut by 5 bases, the J end by 0 bases, with 11 bases between. Looked up from germline, CDR1 is MNHEY and CDR2 is SMNVEV (reference sequence). The CDR3 loop is CASSLGRGSYNEQFF. The DNA for the CDR3 is TGTGCCAGCAGTCTCGGCAGGGGCTCCTACAATGAGCAGTTCTTC.

The rearrangement joins TRBV7-2 to TRBJ2-5; the match to TRBD2 covers 12 bases. V lost 1 base and J lost 5; bases outside the gene matches: 5. The germline V gene has CDR1 SGHTA and CDR2 FQGNSA. The length of the CDR3 is 16 residues. CDR3 nucleotides: TGTGCCAGCAGCTTAGTGGCTAGCGGGGGGGCGGAGACCCAGTACTTC. This codes for CASSLVASGGAETQYF.

In this sample, this clone turned up a few times. The chain links TRBV19 to TRBJ1-3, with TRBD1 identical over 9 bases. The CDR3 contains 14 residues. The germline V gene has CDR1 LNHDA and CDR2 SQIVND (reference sequence). The J segment lost 7 bases and the V segment lost 9 bases, leaving 10 bases of the junction unmatched. In nucleotides, the CDR3 is TGTGCCAGCGGGGAGGACAGGGGTCGGAACACCATATATTTT. Protein: CASGEDRGRNTIYF.

The DNA of the CDR3 is TGTGCCAGCAGCTTAGTCGGGGATGGCACAGATACGCAGTATTTT. The encoded protein is CASSLVGDGTDTQYF. The gene calls are TRBV11-3 and TRBJ2-3, with a possible D match to TRBD2 (5 bases). Germline values: CDR1 SGHNT, CDR2 YENEEA. CDR3 length equals 15 residues. V shed 1 base and J shed 1 base, with 9 bases lying between them.

The V call is TRBV19, the J call TRBJ1-6; 8 nucleotides agree with TRBD1. Trimming cost V 10 bases and J 6 bases; bases outside gene matches: 11. The CDR3 consists of 15 residues. The germline gives CDR1 LNHDA, CDR2 SQIVND (reference sequence). The DNA of the CDR3 is TGTGCCACCACGAGGACAGGGCTAGGTAATTCACCCCTCCACTTT. Translation gives CATTRTGLGNSPLHF.

This clone was counted a few times. This rearrangement joins TRBV5-1 to TRBJ2-2, with 8 bases that match TRBD1. Germline V gene sequence: CDR1 SGHRS, CDR2 YFSETQ. The CDR3 covers 15 residues. V shed 1 base, J shed 6 bases, and the junction held 5 bases outside the gene matches. In DNA, the CDR3 is TGCGCCAGCAGCTTGTTCAGGGGGCTGTCCGGGGAGCTGTTTTTT. Translating it yields CASSLFRGLSGELFF.

V and J are TRBV29-1 and TRBJ2-7; D may be TRBD1 (5 bases). V was cut by 7 bases and J by 6 bases, with 13 bases left in between. Germline V gives CDR1 SQVTM, CDR2 ANQGSEA. The CDR3 has 11 residues. CDR3 in amino acids: CSANKDTEQYF. The DNA for the CDR3 is TGCAGCGCCAATAAGGACACCGAGCAGTACTTC.

This chain connects TRBV25-1 to TRBJ1-2, with TRBD1 matching 7 bases. The ends lost 3 bases at V and 7 bases at J; junction bases unmatched: 5. The CDR3 sequence is 13 residues long. Germline assignment: CDR1 MGHDK and CDR2 SYGVNS. CDR3 protein: CASSDYRGSGYTF. CDR3 nucleotide sequence: TGTGCCAGCAGTGACTACAGGGGAAGTGGCTACACCTTC.

This clone was observed once. This chain links TRBV7-8 with TRBJ1-2; 8 bases fit TRBD1. Germline assignment: CDR1 SGHVS and CDR2 FQNEAQ. The CDR3 covers 19 residues. V shed 5 bases and J 4 bases; nucleotides not matched to a gene: 21. The CDR3 DNA reads as TGTGCCAGCAGCCTACGACCGGGCACAGAAGGACAGGGCTCCTATGGCTACACCTTC. This translates into CASSLRPGTEGQGSYGYTF. The entire variable domain, with the rest obtained from reference TRBV7-8 and TRBJ1-2, is as follows: GAGVSQSPRYKVAKRGQDVALRCDPISGHVSLFWYQQALGQGPEFLTYFQNEAQLDKSGLPSDRFFAERPEGSVSTLKIQRTQQEDSAVYLCASSLRPGTEGQGSYGYTFGSGTRLTVV.

The genes are TRBV28 and TRBJ2-3, with 12 bases matching TRBD2. Germline V gene data show CDR1 as MDHEN and CDR2 as SYDVKM. Trimming cost V 5 bases and J 0 bases; bases outside gene matches: 3. This CDR3 spans 16 amino acids. CDR3 bases: TGTGCCAGCAGTACCGGGACTAGCGGGAGCACAGATACGCAGTATTTT. Its protein is CASSTGTSGSTDTQYF.

The chain couples TRBV10-3 to TRBJ2-5, with 8 bases aligning to TRBD2. The CDR3 loop spans 16 amino acids. The ends lost 3 bases at V and 4 bases at J; junction bases unmatched: 10. CDR1 is ENHRY and CDR2 is SYGVKD in the germline V gene. The CDR3 DNA reads TGTGCCATCAGTGATGGGCAAGCGGGGGTCTTAGAGACCCAGTACTTC. Translating gives CAISDGQAGVLETQYF.

The chain is built from TRBV4-3 and TRBJ2-5; 7 bases match TRBD1. From germline, CDR1 is LGHNA and CDR2 YSLEER. Trimming removed 0 bases from V and 5 bases from J; junction bases left unmatched: 9. This CDR3 spans 16 amino acids. The CDR3 is CASSQEGRGIFETQYF. The DNA of the CDR3 is TGCGCCAGCAGCCAAGAAGGCAGGGGGATTTTCGAGACCCAGTACTTC.

The V call is TRBV7-9, the J call TRBJ2-1; 10 positions agree with TRBD2. Germline V lookup: CDR1 SEHNR, CDR2 FQNEAQ (reference sequence). With 6 bases clipped from V and 8 bases from J, the junction kept 7 bases outside the gene matches. This CDR3 has 14 residues. The CDR3 reads CASRPAGGQYEQFF. The CDR3 bases are TGTGCCAGCAGACCAGCGGGGGGGCAGTATGAGCAGTTCTTC.

This clone has more than one count but fewer than ten. The gene calls are TRBV4-1 and TRBJ2-7; D is uncertain. The ends were cut back, 3 bases at V and 5 bases at J, with 11 bases in the middle. Germline V gene data show CDR1 as MGHRA and CDR2 as YSYEKL. The CDR3 has 13 amino acids. The CDR3, as DNA: TGCGCCAGCAGCCACGGGTCACCGGACGAGCAGTACTTC. Protein product: CASSHGSPDEQYF.